This TCR beta chain was sequenced for a study of blood T cell repertoires in COVID-19 (dated by TCRdb to the early 2020s). Looking at the study overall: Samples covering the acute and convalescent phases of COVID-19 were provided by collaborators in the United States, Italy and Spain. The prospective study material was composed of cDNA or gDNA derived from T cells, B-cell-depleted T cells, or PBMCs. Deeply sampled blood TCRbeta repertoires from subjects exposed to, actively infected with, or recovered from COVID-19 were included in the dataset. The repertoires were released in a freely available public database meant as a resource for research on the immune response to SARS-CoV-2. Samples were obtained from the ongoing ImmuneRACE study (first 160 participants) and from about 1,300 subjects provided by 6 global collaborators. The sample metadata nearly always contained a de-identified subject ID, COVID-19 status, age in years and sex. Where HLA class I and class II types were available, the types were taken from metadata supplied by the sample provider, not from assay-based typing. Results and caveats for the whole study, not just this receptor: The amount of clinical and demographic metadata varied by source and participant and was provided uncurated.

Participants in the prospective study were enrolled through a virtual design, were aged about 18 to 90 years, and lived in about 25 United States geographic areas. In the prospective study, participants were assigned to cohorts based on the clinical history participants reported in a screening survey and a study questionnaire. In the prospective study, whole blood, serum and a nasopharyngeal or oropharyngeal swab were collected from each participant by mobile phlebotomists. Additional blood draws and questionnaires over an approximately 2-month period could optionally be provided by prospective study participants. Prospective study blood samples were shipped either frozen or at room temperature before DNA extraction. The sample holds a few counts of this clone. The antigen it recognizes is unknown. No much larger clone exists at a distance of one base, and base qualities are not known. The immunoSEQ Assay, a bias-controlled multiplex PCR, was used to amplify TCRbeta CDR3 regions from genomic DNA. As for the authors' bioinformatics: Nucleated cell counts per sample were estimated from amplification of reference gene primers within the assay. To quantify the absolute abundance of each unique TCRbeta CDR3 rearrangement, sequence reads were collapsed and filtered. Productive Simpson clonality was computed per sample as the square root of Simpson's diversity index over productive rearrangements. The table comes from immuneACCESS by way of TCRdb, which keeps in-frame sequences with V and J called. Part of the clones is missing from these tables; in studies checked, under half for an unresolved V gene and the rest for unknown reasons. D and trimming come from the DNA, and the V and J calls and clone size come from that table. The sample profile shows roughly 190,000 clones; around 82% of them were found once. The ten most abundant clones make up roughly a sixth of the sample.

According to the germline V gene, CDR1 reads ENHRY and CDR2 reads SYGVKD. There are 15 amino acids in the CDR3, from cysteine to phenylalanine inclusive. Of all the DNA, just the CDR3 is kept, 45 bases in frame from base 1. Deletion took 6 bases off V and 8 bases off J, with a span of 20 bases between the germline ends. The chain is encoded by TRBV10-3 joined to TRBJ2-1, with TRBD2 perhaps the D gene, on 6 matching bases. The receptor comes from a woman aged 50 to 60 with acute COVID-19. The sequenced sample consisted of PBMCs or T cells enriched from blood (not recorded which). The DNA reads TGTGCCATCAGGGGAACGGGACTGCAAGGATATGAGCAGTTCTTC. The translation is CAIRGTGLQGYEQFF.